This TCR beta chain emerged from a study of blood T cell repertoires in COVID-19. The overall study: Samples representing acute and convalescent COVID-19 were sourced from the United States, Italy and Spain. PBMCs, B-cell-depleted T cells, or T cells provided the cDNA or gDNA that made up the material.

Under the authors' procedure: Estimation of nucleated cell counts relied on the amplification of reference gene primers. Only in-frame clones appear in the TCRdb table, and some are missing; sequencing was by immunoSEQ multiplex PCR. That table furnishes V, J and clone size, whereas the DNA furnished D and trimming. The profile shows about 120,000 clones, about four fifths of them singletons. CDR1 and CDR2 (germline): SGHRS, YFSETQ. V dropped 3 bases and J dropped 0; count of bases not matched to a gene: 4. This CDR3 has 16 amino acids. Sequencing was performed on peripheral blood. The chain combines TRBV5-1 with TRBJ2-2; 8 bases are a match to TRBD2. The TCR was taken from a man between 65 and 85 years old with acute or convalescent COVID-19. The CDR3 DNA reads TGCGCCAGCAGCTCTAGCGGGCTCACGAACACCGGGGAGCTGTTTTTT. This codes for CASSSSGLTNTGELFF.